One and the same sample provided the 5 T cell receptor beta chains below, sequenced in a study of T cell changes during pregnancy in multiple sclerosis. Sequencing used immunoSEQ multiplex PCR; TCRdb keeps in-frame clones, though not all of them. The sample holds about 80,000 clones; about 90% are singletons and the top ten take 2.6%. The material sequenced was peripheral blood, taken before pregnancy. These receptors were collected from a female donor with multiple sclerosis, enrolled in a pregnancy study.

V and J are TRBV18 and TRBJ1-3; TRBD1 is a possible D gene (5 bases). CDR3 length: 16 residues. From germline, CDR1 is KGHSH and CDR2 LQKENI. V dropped 2 bases and J dropped 0 bases, with 11 bases sitting between them. CDR3 sequence reads: CASSPGRGYSGNTIYF. CDR3 DNA: TGTGCCAGCTCACCAGGGAGGGGCTACTCTGGAAACACCATATATTTT.

The rearrangement links TRBV19 to TRBJ2-3, with D perhaps matching TRBD2 (6 bases). Germline V gene lookup returns CDR1 LNHDA and CDR2 SQIVND (reference sequence). V lost 6 bases, J lost 0 bases, and 19 bases lay in between. The CDR3 has 17 amino acids. The CDR3 reads CASSAFSAGPSTDTQYF. The CDR3 DNA is TGTGCCAGTAGCGCCTTTTCTGCGGGACCTAGCACAGATACGCAGTATTTT.

This chain links TRBV7-9 with TRBJ2-1; 7 positions agree with TRBD2. Looked up from germline, CDR1 is SEHNR and CDR2 is FQNEAQ (reference sequence). This CDR3 has 17 residues. Germline trimming cut 5 bases from V and 5 bases from J; bases unmatched to any gene: 15. The CDR3: CASSPFIGAGANNEQFF. In DNA, the CDR3 is TGTGCCAGCAGCCCCTTTATTGGCGCGGGAGCAAACAATGAGCAGTTCTTC.

The chain uses TRBV7-9 and TRBJ2-6; 10 bases agree with TRBD1. V shed 6 bases and J 2 bases; nucleotides not matched to a gene: 10. CDR1 is SEHNR and CDR2 is FQNEAQ in the germline V gene (reference sequence). The CDR3 contains 18 residues. The CDR3 region is CASRVGDRGTPGANVLTF. CDR3 DNA: TGTGCCAGCAGGGTGGGGGACAGGGGTACCCCTGGGGCCAACGTCCTGACTTTC.

The rearrangement joins TRBV30 to TRBJ2-5; D gene uncertain. Germline V gene data show CDR1 as GTSNPN and CDR2 as SVGIG (reference sequence). Trimming took 7 bases from V and 2 from J, leaving 8 bases between them. This CDR3 comprises 11 residues. The CDR3 loop reads CASRLQETQYF. In nucleotides, the CDR3 is TGTGCCTCCCGACTGCAAGAGACCCAGTACTTC.